This T cell receptor beta chain was identified in a study of patients and donors after allogeneic stem cell transplantation. J gave up 4 bases and V 11 bases, and 6 bases lay outside the gene matches. There are 13 residues in the CDR3. CDR1 is MNHEY and CDR2 is SMNVEV in the germline V gene (reference sequence). TCRdb analysed the RT-PCR reads with MiXCR anew, one entry per CDR3 protein. The sample holds roughly 960,000 distinct CDR3 sequences; about 20% are singletons and the top ten take under 6.5%. This chain connects TRBV27 to TRBJ2-2, with 8 positions matching TRBD1. The receptor's source is a human donor who was either an allogeneic HSCT recipient or a stem cell or donor lymphocyte infusion donor (not recorded which). It is not recorded whose cells these are; they may come from a transplant donor. Input material: blood, either unsorted or a sorted T cell fraction (not recorded which). The CDR3 loop is CAAGTGGTGELFF. In DNA form, the CDR3 reads TGTGCCGCCGGAACAGGGGGCACCGGGGAGCTGTTTTTT.